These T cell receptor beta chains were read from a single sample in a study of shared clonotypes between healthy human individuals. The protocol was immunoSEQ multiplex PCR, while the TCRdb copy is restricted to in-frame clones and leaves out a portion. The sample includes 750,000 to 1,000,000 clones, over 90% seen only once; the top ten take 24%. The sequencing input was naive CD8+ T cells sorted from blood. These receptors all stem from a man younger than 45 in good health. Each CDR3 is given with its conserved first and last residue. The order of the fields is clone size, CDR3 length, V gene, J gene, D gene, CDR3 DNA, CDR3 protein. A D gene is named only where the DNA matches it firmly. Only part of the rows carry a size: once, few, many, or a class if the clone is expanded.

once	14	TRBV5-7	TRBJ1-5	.	TGTGCCAGCAGCTTGGCGGGGGAGCATCAGCCCCAGCATTTT	CASSLAGEHQPQHF
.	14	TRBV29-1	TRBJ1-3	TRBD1	TGCAGCGTTGACCTGGGACAGGGAAGAAACACCATATATTTT	CSVDLGQGRNTIYF
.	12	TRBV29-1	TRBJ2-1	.	TGCAGCGTTGACCAGCGGTACAATGAGCAGTTCTTC	CSVDQRYNEQFF
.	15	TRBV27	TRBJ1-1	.	TGTGCCAGCAGTCCCTTCGTGACATTGAACACTGAAGCTTTCTTT	CASSPFVTLNTEAFF
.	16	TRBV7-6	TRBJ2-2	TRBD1	TGTGCCAGCAGCTTTTGGACAGGGACCCACACCGGGGAGCTGTTTTTT	CASSFWTGTHTGELFF
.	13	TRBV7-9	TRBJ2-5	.	TGTGCCAGCAGCTATGGGCTCCCAGAGACCCAGTACTTC	CASSYGLPETQYF
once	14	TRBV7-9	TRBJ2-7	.	TGTGCCAGCAGCTCCCTTCTGAGAGCCTACGAGCAGTACTTC	CASSSLLRAYEQYF
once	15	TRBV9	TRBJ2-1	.	TGTGCCAGCAGCGTAGGTGGAGGAGGCGGGGATGAGCAGTTCTTC	CASSVGGGGGDEQFF
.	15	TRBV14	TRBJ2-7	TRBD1	TGTGCCAGCAGCCAAGGGACAGGGCGCTCTTACGAGCAGTACTTC	CASSQGTGRSYEQYF
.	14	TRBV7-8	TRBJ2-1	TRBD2	TGTGCCAGCAGCTTGGGGACTAGCGGCAATGAGCAGTTCTTC	CASSLGTSGNEQFF
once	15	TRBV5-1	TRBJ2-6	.	TGCGCCAGCAGCTCTACTGTCGCTGGGGCCAACGTCCTGACTTTC	CASSSTVAGANVLTF
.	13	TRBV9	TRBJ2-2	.	TGTGCCAGCAGCCCCGAGGGTGCGGGGGAGCTGTTTTTT	CASSPEGAGELFF
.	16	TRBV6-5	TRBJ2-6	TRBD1	TGTGCCAGCAGTTACTCAACGGGACAGGGTTTTGACGTCCTGACTTTC	CASSYSTGQGFDVLTF
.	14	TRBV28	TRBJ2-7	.	TGTGCCAGCAGTTTATCCCAATCGATCCACGAGCAGTACTTC	CASSLSQSIHEQYF
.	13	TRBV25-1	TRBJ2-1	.	TGTGCCAGCAGTGAACAATCCCACAATGAGCAGTTCTTC	CASSEQSHNEQFF
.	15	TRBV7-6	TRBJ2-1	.	TGTGCCAGCAGCTCGAGGGGAGTAAGTTACAATGAGCAGTTCTTC	CASSSRGVSYNEQFF
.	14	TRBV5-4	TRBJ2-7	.	TGTGCCAGCAGCCCACAGGGGAGGACCTACGAGCAGTACTTC	CASSPQGRTYEQYF